Included here is one T cell receptor beta chain sequence, with context. The data are from a study of control samples from healthy donors and cancer patients. Looked up from germline, CDR1 is KGHSH and CDR2 is LQKENI. The CDR3 totals 14 residues. Trimming pared 3 bases from V and 4 bases from J, leaving 12 bases between. Here immunoSEQ multiplex PCR was the method, and the copy in TCRdb shows in-frame clones only, minus some. The sample lists over 100,000 clones, about nine tenths occurring once. The TCR originated in a human donor in good health. The donor label of this sample is uncertain. The chain uses TRBV18 and TRBJ1-1; tentatively, D is TRBD1 (5 bases). The sequencing sample was made of blood. The CDR3 spells CASSPNRHPTEAFF. The CDR3 bases are TGTGCCAGCTCACCTAACAGGCACCCCACTGAAGCTTTCTTT. The variable domain in full, with the rest retrieved from reference TRBV18 and TRBJ1-1, is NAGVMQNPRHLVRRRGQEARLRCSPMKGHSHVYWYRQLPEEGLKFMVYLQKENIIDESGMPKERFSAEFPKEGPSILRIQQVVRGDSAAYFCASSPNRHPTEAFFGQGTRLTVV.